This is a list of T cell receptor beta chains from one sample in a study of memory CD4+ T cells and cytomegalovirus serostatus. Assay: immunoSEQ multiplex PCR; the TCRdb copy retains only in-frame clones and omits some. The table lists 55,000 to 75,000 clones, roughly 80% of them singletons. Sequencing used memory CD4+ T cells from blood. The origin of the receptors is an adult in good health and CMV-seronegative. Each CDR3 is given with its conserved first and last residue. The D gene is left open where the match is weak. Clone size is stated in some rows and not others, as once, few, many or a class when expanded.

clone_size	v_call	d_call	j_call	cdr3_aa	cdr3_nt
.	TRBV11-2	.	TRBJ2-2	CASSSRTFNTGELFF	TGTGCCAGCAGCTCCAGGACCTTCAACACCGGGGAGCTGTTTTTT
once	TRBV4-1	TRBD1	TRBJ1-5	CASRGQGDSQPQHF	TGCGCCAGCCGGGGACAGGGGGATAGTCAGCCCCAGCATTTT
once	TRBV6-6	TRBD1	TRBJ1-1	CASSSRQGPMNTEAFF	TGTGCCAGCAGTAGCCGACAGGGCCCCATGAACACTGAAGCTTTCTTT
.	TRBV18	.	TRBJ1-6	CASSPWGKNSPLHF	TGTGCCAGCTCACCATGGGGGAAGAATTCACCCCTCCACTTT
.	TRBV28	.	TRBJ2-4	CASSLFSRVQPGNIQYF	TGTGCCAGCAGTTTATTTAGCAGAGTGCAGCCCGGAAACATTCAGTACTTC
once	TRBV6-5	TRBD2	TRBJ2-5	CASSRLAGDETQYF	TGTGCCAGCAGCAGACTAGCGGGAGATGAGACCCAGTACTTC
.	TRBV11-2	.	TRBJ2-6	CASSLGGTGANVLTF	TGTGCCAGCAGCTTAGGGGGAACCGGGGCCAACGTCCTGACTTTC
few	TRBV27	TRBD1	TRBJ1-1	CASSSQRQGHRAFF	TGTGCCAGCAGTTCCCAAAGACAGGGTCATCGGGCTTTCTTT
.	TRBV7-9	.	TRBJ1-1	CASSLTLNTEAFF	TGTGCCAGCAGCTTGACACTAAACACTGAAGCTTTCTTT
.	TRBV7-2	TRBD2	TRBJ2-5	CASSAGGLQETQYF	TGTGCCAGCTCGGCGGGGGGGCTCCAAGAGACCCAGTACTTC
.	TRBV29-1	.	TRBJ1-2	CSVEGGWATGYGYTF	TGCAGCGTTGAAGGCGGGTGGGCAACGGGCTATGGCTACACCTTC
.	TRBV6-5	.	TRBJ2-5	CASSLSGWTQYF	TGTGCCAGCAGTTTGTCTGGGTGGACCCAGTACTTC
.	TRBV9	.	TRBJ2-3	CASSAASDTQYF	TGTGCCAGCAGCGCCGCCTCAGATACGCAGTATTTT
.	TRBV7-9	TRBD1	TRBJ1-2	CASSLGDSSSGYTF	TGTGCCAGCAGCTTAGGGGACAGCAGCTCCGGCTACACCTTC
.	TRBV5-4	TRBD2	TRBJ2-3	CASTDPGGALTDTQYF	TGTGCCAGCACCGACCCCGGGGGGGCCTTAACAGATACGCAGTATTTT
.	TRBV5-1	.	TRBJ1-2	CASSFEGHGYTF	TGCGCCAGCAGCTTTGAGGGGCATGGCTACACCTTC
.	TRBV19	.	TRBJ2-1	CASRPLRGGYNEQFF	TGTGCCAGTAGACCACTGAGGGGAGGCTACAATGAGCAGTTCTTC
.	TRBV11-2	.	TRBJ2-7	CASSLGGTASYEQYF	TGTGCCAGCAGCTTAGGAGGGACGGCCTCCTACGAGCAGTACTTC
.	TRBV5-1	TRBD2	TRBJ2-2	CASSRVTSGGLPRTGELFF	TGCGCCAGCAGCCGAGTTACTAGCGGGGGGCTCCCTCGGACCGGGGAGCTGTTTTTT
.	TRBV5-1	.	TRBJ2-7	CASSRRGDGEQYF	TGCGCCAGCAGTAGAAGGGGAGACGGCGAGCAGTACTTC
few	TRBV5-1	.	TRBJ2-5	CASSLLPRETQYF	TGCGCCAGCAGCTTGCTACCCCGGGAGACCCAGTACTTC
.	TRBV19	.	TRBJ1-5	CASRLDRNQPQHF	TGTGCCAGTAGGTTGGACAGAAATCAGCCCCAGCATTTT
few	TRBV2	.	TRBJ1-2	CASSERGSHGYTF	TGTGCCAGCAGTGAAAGGGGGAGTCACGGCTACACCTTC
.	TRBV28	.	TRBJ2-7	CASSLNAYEQYF	TGTGCCAGCAGTCTCAATGCCTACGAGCAGTACTTC
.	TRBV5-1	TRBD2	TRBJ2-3	CASSMRGSGSSTDTQYF	TGCGCCAGCAGCATGAGGGGGAGCGGGAGCAGCACAGATACGCAGTATTTT
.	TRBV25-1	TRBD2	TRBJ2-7	CASRGLAGGYEQYF	TGTGCCAGCAGAGGACTAGCGGGGGGCTACGAGCAGTACTTC
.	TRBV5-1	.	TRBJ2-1	CASSLEGSPIYNEQFF	TGCGCCAGCAGCTTGGAAGGGAGTCCGATCTACAATGAGCAGTTCTTC
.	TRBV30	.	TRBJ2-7	CAWRTSGYEQYF	TGTGCCTGGAGGACAAGCGGTTACGAGCAGTACTTC
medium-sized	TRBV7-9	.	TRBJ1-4	CASRPKGRLNEKLFF	TGTGCCAGCAGACCGAAGGGGCGATTGAATGAAAAACTGTTTTTT
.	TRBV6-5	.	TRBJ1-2	CASRLRDSSNYGYTF	TGTGCCAGCAGGCTCAGGGATTCCTCTAACTATGGCTACACCTTC
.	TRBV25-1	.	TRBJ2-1	CASSDRLVDNEQFF	TGTGCCAGCAGTGATAGGCTAGTCGACAATGAGCAGTTCTTC
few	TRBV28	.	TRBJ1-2	CASAINYGYTF	TGTGCCAGCGCAATTAACTATGGCTACACCTTC
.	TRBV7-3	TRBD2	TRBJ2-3	CASSTPSGGASDTQYF	TGTGCCAGCAGCACCCCTAGCGGGGGGGCCTCCGATACGCAGTATTTT
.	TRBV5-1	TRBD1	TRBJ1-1	CASSLVRQGSTEAFF	TGCGCCAGCAGCTTGGTTAGACAGGGGAGCACTGAAGCTTTCTTT
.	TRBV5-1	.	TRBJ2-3	CASTMEDTQYF	TGCGCCAGCACCATGGAGGATACGCAGTATTTT
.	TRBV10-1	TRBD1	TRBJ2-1	CASSEGGTGGYNEQFF	TGCGCCAGCAGTGAGGGTGGGACAGGGGGCTACAATGAGCAGTTCTTC
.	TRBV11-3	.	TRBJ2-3	CASSSAVTDTQYF	TGTGCCAGCAGCTCGGCAGTTACAGATACGCAGTATTTT
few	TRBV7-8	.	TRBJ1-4	CASSLKGHATNEKLFF	TGTGCCAGCAGCCTTAAGGGTCATGCAACTAATGAAAAACTGTTTTTT
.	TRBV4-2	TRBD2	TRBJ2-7	CASRPRGTSGFYEQYF	TGTGCCAGCAGACCGAGGGGGACTAGCGGTTTCTACGAGCAGTACTTC
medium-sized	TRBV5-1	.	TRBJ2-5	CASSLGQGPRETQYF	TGCGCCAGCAGCTTGGGGCAGGGCCCGCGAGAGACCCAGTACTTC
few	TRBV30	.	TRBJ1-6	CAWSVHLTLHF	TGTGCCTGGAGTGTACACCTCACCCTCCACTTT
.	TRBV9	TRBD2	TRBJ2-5	CASSVGLAGETQYF	TGTGCCAGCAGCGTAGGACTAGCGGGAGAGACCCAGTACTTC
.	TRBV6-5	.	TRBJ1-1	CASSNSGGQNTEAFF	TGTGCCAGCAGTAACTCCGGGGGCCAGAACACTGAAGCTTTCTTT
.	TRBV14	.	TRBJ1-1	CASSQGRKGWINTEAFF	TGTGCCAGCAGCCAAGGCCGGAAGGGGTGGATCAACACTGAAGCTTTCTTT
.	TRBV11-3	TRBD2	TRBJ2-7	CASSQSGRGYEQYF	TGTGCCAGCAGCCAAAGCGGGAGGGGCTACGAGCAGTACTTC
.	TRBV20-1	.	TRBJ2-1	CSVAGRGEQFF	TGCAGTGTTGCCGGGAGAGGTGAGCAGTTCTTC
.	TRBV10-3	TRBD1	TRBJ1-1	CAIRGDSFLDTEAFF	TGTGCCATCAGGGGGGACAGCTTCCTGGACACTGAAGCTTTCTTT
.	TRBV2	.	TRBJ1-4	CASSELRPATNEKLFF	TGTGCCAGCAGTGAACTACGCCCTGCAACTAATGAAAAACTGTTTTTT
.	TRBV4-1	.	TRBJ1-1	CASSQDVSRMNTEAFF	TGCGCCAGCAGCCAGGATGTGAGCAGAATGAACACTGAAGCTTTCTTT
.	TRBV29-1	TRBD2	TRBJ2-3	CSVEGLTSGLRDTQYF	TGCAGCGTTGAAGGGTTGACTAGCGGGTTGCGGGATACGCAGTATTTT
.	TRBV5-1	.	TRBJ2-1	CASSLELALYNEQFF	TGCGCCAGCAGCTTGGAACTAGCCCTCTACAATGAGCAGTTCTTC
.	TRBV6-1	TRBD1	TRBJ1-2	CASSEEGARANYGYTF	TGTGCCAGCAGTGAGGAGGGGGCCCGAGCTAACTATGGCTACACCTTC
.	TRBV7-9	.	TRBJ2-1	CASSSRSWDNEQFF	TGTGCCAGCAGCTCAAGGTCATGGGACAATGAGCAGTTCTTC
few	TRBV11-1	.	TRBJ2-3	CASSLGDARITDTQYF	TGTGCCAGCAGCTTAGGAGATGCTAGGATAACAGATACGCAGTATTTT
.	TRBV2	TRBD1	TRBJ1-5	CASSGQGGNQPQHF	TGTGCCAGCAGTGGTCAGGGGGGCAATCAGCCCCAGCATTTT
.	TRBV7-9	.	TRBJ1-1	CASSLGGWGGRGDTEAFF	TGTGCCAGCAGCTTGGGGGGGTGGGGTGGCCGAGGGGACACTGAAGCTTTCTTT
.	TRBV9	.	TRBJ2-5	CASSVGPSPGETQYF	TGTGCCAGCAGCGTAGGCCCCAGCCCCGGCGAGACCCAGTACTTC
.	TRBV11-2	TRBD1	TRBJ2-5	CASSSGQGYGETQYF	TGTGCCAGCAGCTCCGGACAGGGTTATGGAGAGACCCAGTACTTC
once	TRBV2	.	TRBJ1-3	CASRDRQVPGNTIYF	TGTGCCAGCAGAGACCGACAGGTCCCTGGAAACACCATATATTTT